The sequence of this TCR beta chain was determined in a study of T cell responses to AZD1222 COVID-19 vaccine. Only in-frame clones appear in the TCRdb table, and some are missing; sequencing was by immunoSEQ multiplex PCR. The table has about 200,000 clones, just over 90% seen once. V was pared by 8 bases and J by 4 bases, with 11 bases between. The CDR3 has 12 amino acids. The rearrangement joins TRBV12-3 or TRBV12-4 to TRBJ2-5, with D tentatively TRBD2 (5 bases). This sequence was found in an adult who received the AZD1222 COVID-19 vaccine. Material: peripheral blood, obtained 28 days after the second AZD1222 dose. The CDR3 DNA follows: TGTGCCAGCCAACTAGTACCAGAGACCCAGTACTTC. Protein sequence: CASQLVPETQYF.